The entry below gives a single T cell receptor beta chain sequence along with its context. Its antigen is still unknown. 5' RACE with UMI labels generated the TRB cDNA libraries. TCRdb processed the 5' RACE reads again and assigns one entry to each CDR3 protein, with no DNA. The table for this sample gives 150,000 to 180,000 distinct CDR3 sequences. The sample belongs to a study of CXCR3-negative and CXCR3-positive naive CD8 T cells. Notes on the study in general: CXCR3-expressing naive cells carried TRB CDR3s more hydrophobic than those of CXCR3-negative naive cells. Most assays were run on fresh PBMCs (CXCR3 expression partially decreased after cryopreservation). Diversity was high in both naive subsets and much lower in memory cells.

Naive CD8+ T cells showed a CD45RO-CCR7+CD27+CD95- phenotype. CDR1 LGHDT and CDR2 YNNKEL come from the germline V gene (reference sequence). The CDR3 spans 15 residues. The sequencing input was naive CXCR3+ CD8+ T cells from blood. Subset specified: CD45RO-CCR7+CD27+CD95- naive CD8+ T cells expressing CXCR3 (TNR3+). This clonotype was sampled from a human donor in good health. Some clones in this sample may be carry-over from other donors' samples. The V and J genes are TRBV3-1 and TRBJ1-1; without DNA, the TCRdb call of TRBD1 cannot be checked. The CDR3: CASSQDWGGTLGAFF.